The 9 T cell receptor beta chains below all came from one sample that was sequenced in a study of blood T cells in healthy people across ages. Then a second PCR, running roughly 7 to 11 cycles, was carried out with a sample-barcoded 5' primer and a J-beta primer mix. TCRdb itself ran the 5' RACE reads through MiXCR, one entry per CDR3 protein. The top ten clones hold 15% to 20% of a sample with about 1 million distinct CDR3 sequences, under 45% of them seen once. The sequencing sample was made of blood. These receptors all stem from a woman aged 55-70 years in good health.

This chain uses TRBV27 with TRBJ2-7; D may be TRBD1 (6 bases). The germline gives CDR1 MNHEY, CDR2 SMNVEV (reference sequence). Trimming removed 7 bases at V and 2 bases at J, with 18 bases between. CDR3 length: 15 amino acids. The CDR3 reads CASKGVRTEAYEQYF. In nucleotides, the CDR3 is TGTGCCAGCAAGGGGGTTAGGACGGAAGCCTACGAGCAGTACTTC.

This clonotype occurred a few times. This rearrangement joins TRBV6-5 to TRBJ2-4; tentative D call: TRBD2 (5 bases). The CDR3 is 15 residues long. With 2 bases removed from V and 13 bases from J, the gap between germline ends came to 21 bases. The V gene's germline CDR1 is MNHEY and CDR2 SVGAGI. The DNA for the CDR3 is TGTGCCAGCAGTTACCCAACGAACAAGGGTTGGGAGCAGTACTTC. This sequence encodes CASSYPTNKGWEQYF.

This chain joins TRBV9 and TRBJ2-1, with D hard to call. There are 14 residues in the CDR3. V was pared by 3 bases and J by 5 bases, with 12 bases between. CDR1 is SGDLS and CDR2 is YYNGEE in the germline V gene. DNA of the CDR3: TGTGCCAGCAGCGCCTCCTGGACGAACAATGAGCAGTTCTTC. It is translated as CASSASWTNNEQFF.

This clonotype was counted ten times or more. The V gene is TRBV10-3, the J gene TRBJ2-7; 7 bases are shared with TRBD1. CDR3 length: 10 amino acids. The V segment lost 10 bases and the J segment 8 bases; nucleotides outside the gene matches: 5. Per germline, CDR1 ENHRY and CDR2 SYGVKD. As DNA, the CDR3 is TGTGCCACCGGGACAGACAAGCAGTACTTC. It encodes CATGTDKQYF.

The chain links TRBV4-2 to TRBJ1-2, with D possibly matching TRBD1 (6 bases). Trimming took off 0 bases at V and 4 bases at J, with 18 bases between the two ends. The CDR3 is made up of 17 amino acids. Germline V gives CDR1 LGHNA, CDR2 YNFKEQ. The CDR3 region is CASSQDVSGQRLYGYTF. The CDR3 region has the DNA TGTGCCAGCAGCCAAGATGTATCAGGACAGAGACTCTATGGCTACACCTTC.

CDR3 residues: CASRQESYTHEQFF. The CDR3 DNA is TGCGCCAGCAGGCAGGAAAGCTATACACATGAGCAGTTCTTC. The rearrangement joins TRBV5-1 to TRBJ2-1; D is unclear. This CDR3 comprises 14 residues. Germline lookup yields CDR1 SGHRS and CDR2 YFSETQ. V shed 5 bases and J shed 8 bases, with 17 bases lying between them. Full variable domain (rest looked up from reference TRBV5-1 and TRBJ2-1): KAGVTQTPRYLIKTRGQQVTLSCSPISGHRSVSWYQQTPGQGLQFLFEYFSETQRNKGNFPGRFSGRQFSNSRSEMNVSTLELGDSALYLCASRQESYTHEQFFGPGTRLTVL.

This clonotype was counted only a few times. V and J are TRBV6-4 and TRBJ2-1; 9 bases map to TRBD1. The CDR3 has 16 residues. With 2 bases clipped from V and 8 bases from J, the junction kept 10 bases outside the gene matches. Germline V lookup: CDR1 MRHNA, CDR2 SNTAGT. The CDR3, as DNA: TGTGCCAGCAGTGACGTACAGGGGGCAAGGAGAGATGAGCAGTTCTTC. Translating gives CASSDVQGARRDEQFF.

This clonotype was recorded once. The chain combines TRBV9 with TRBJ2-2; 8 nucleotides match TRBD2. The V gene end was trimmed by 4 bases and the J gene end by 1 base; junction bases not matched to a gene: 3. The germline V gene encodes CDR1 SGDLS and CDR2 YYNGEE. This CDR3 has 15 residues. The CDR3 reads CASSITSGNTGELFF. The CDR3 DNA follows: TGTGCCAGCAGCATAACTAGCGGGAACACCGGGGAGCTGTTTTTT.

The chain employs TRBV12-3 or TRBV12-4 and TRBJ2-3, with D unresolved. Trimming cost V 5 bases and J 6 bases, with 18 bases left between them. CDR3 length equals 15 residues. CDR3 amino acids: CASSPARATSDTQYF. CDR3 DNA sequence: TGTGCCAGCAGTCCGGCACGAGCGACCTCGGATACGCAGTATTTT.